This T cell receptor (beta chain) derives from a study of Ad26.COV2.S vaccination and SARS-CoV-2 variants. Across the whole study: The trial was COV1001 and the donor's arm was Ad26.COV2.S. Study-level points and caveats: A substantial breadth of spike-specific CD8+ and CD4+ T cell responses after vaccination has been reported.

On this clone: What it binds is unknown.

The assay was immunoSEQ multiplex PCR, and TCRdb's table has in-frame clones only and misses some. The sample records around 450,000 clones, about 91% being singletons. Described treatment: about 20 received Ad26.COV2.S at low or high dose, single or two shots; about 5 received placebo; per-sample allocation not given. Vaccine and placebo recipients were sampled on day 63 after the first injection. The donor's status was that of an adult aged 18-55 years in Boston. Per germline, CDR1 SGHTA and CDR2 FQGNSA. V was pared by 5 bases and J by 1 base, with 15 bases between. This CDR3 spans 17 amino acids. Here the sequenced sample was peripheral blood, taken in a trial of Ad26.COV2.S vaccine versus placebo. The receptor was derived from a person between 18 and 65 years old who received the Ad26.COV2.S COVID-19 vaccine or a placebo. The chain recombines TRBV7-2 with TRBJ2-6, with a tentative D call TRBD1 (6 bases). As DNA, the CDR3 is TGTGCCAGCAGCCTCAGTGGGGGCCGGTCTGGGGCCAACGTCCTGACTTTC. Translating gives CASSLSGGRSGANVLTF.